This T cell receptor (beta chain) is from a study of CD8+CD57+ T cells in acquired aplastic anemia. Study as a whole: Mean yield of DNA from sorted CD4+ and CD8+ cells was 3.2 ug. On average, healthy donors gave some 11 million reads for CD4+ cells. Study-wide points: For CD8+ Simpson's diversity, patients and controls showed no significant difference. Found in both controls and patients were around 30 CD8+ CDR3 sequences.

The table lists this clonotype with a count of one. Its antigen is undetermined. Trimming took 0 bases from V and 3 from J, leaving 13 bases between them. Germline V gives CDR1 SGDLS, CDR2 YYNGEE. The CDR3 totals 16 residues. Genomic DNA, serving as template, underwent TCR beta VDJ and CDR3 profiling. Each CDR3 protein is one row after TCRdb ran MiXCR on the reads. The table shows a few hundred thousand distinct CDR3 sequences, with around 60% occurring only once. Sequencing used sorted CD4+, CD8+, or CD8+CD57+ T cells (not recorded which) from PBMCs. This chain connects TRBV9 to TRBJ2-1; TRBD1 or TRBD2 may be the D gene (6 bases each). The receptor's source is a human donor in good health. The DNA for the CDR3 is TGTGCCAGCAGCGTAGACGGGGGCACTCTCTACAATGAGCAGTTCTTC. Translation: CASSVDGGTLYNEQFF. The entire variable domain, with the rest obtained from reference TRBV9 and TRBJ2-1, is as follows: DSGVTQTPKHLITATGQRVTLRCSPRSGDLSVYWYQQSLDQGLQFLIQYYNGEERAKGNILERFSAQQFPDLHSELNLSSLELGDSALYFCASSVDGGTLYNEQFFGPGTRLTVL.